This T cell receptor (beta chain) was identified in a study of beta chain features in type 1 diabetes. Turning to the study itself: Comparable age, gender and cell yields were observed in patients relative to healthy donors.

Study results and limitations: Using cDNA template may skew counts toward highly expressing activated cells.

The isolated RNA, all of it, was reverse transcribed, so expressed TCRB transcripts were what got sequenced. Only in-frame clones appear in the TCRdb table, and some are missing; sequencing was by immunoSEQ multiplex PCR. The data contain roughly 500,000 clones, around 10% of them seen just once; the ten biggest clones take up 0.045% to 0.05%. The CDR3 has 12 residues. The V end was cut by 5 bases, the J end by 6 bases, with 7 bases between. Germline V gene lookup returns CDR1 SGHNT and CDR2 YENEEA. A note on this clone: The antigen remains unidentified.

Sample: naive CD4+ T cells from blood. The chain links TRBV11-3 to TRBJ2-2; no clear D. The TCR was taken from a woman aged 18-30 years in good health. The CDR3 here is CASSRGPGELFF. CDR3 coding DNA: TGTGCCAGCAGCCGAGGTCCCGGGGAGCTGTTTTTT.